This T cell receptor (beta chain) was captured by sequencing in a study of T cell changes during pregnancy in multiple sclerosis. This clone was counted a single time. The data were produced by immunoSEQ multiplex PCR, yet TCRdb's version contains in-frame clones alone and is incomplete. Of over 65,000 clones listed, approximately 94% are singletons. The sequences come from peripheral blood, collected in the third trimester of pregnancy. This TCR derives from a female donor with multiple sclerosis, enrolled in a pregnancy study.

In nucleotides, the CDR3 is TGCGCCAGCAGCTTGGACACCTCAACACGTAACTATGGCTACACCTTC. Amino acid sequence: CASSLDTSTRNYGYTF. This rearrangement joins TRBV5-1 to TRBJ1-2; D gene unclear. Trimming took 0 bases from V and 1 from J, leaving 13 bases between them. This CDR3 contains 16 residues. In germline, CDR1 is SGHRS, CDR2 YFSETQ.